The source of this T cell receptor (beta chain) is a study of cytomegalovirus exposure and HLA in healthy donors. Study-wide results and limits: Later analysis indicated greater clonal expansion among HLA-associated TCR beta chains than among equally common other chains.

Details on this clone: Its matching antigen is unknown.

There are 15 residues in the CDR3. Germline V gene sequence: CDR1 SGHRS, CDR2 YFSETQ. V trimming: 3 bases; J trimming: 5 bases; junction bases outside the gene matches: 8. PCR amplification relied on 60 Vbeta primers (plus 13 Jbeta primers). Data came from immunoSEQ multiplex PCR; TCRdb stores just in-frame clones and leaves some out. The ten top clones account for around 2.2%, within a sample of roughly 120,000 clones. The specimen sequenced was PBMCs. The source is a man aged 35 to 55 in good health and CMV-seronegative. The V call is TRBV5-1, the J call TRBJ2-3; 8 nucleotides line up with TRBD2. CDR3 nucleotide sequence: TGCGCCAGCAGCTCAAGCGGGAGTATCTTAGATACGCAGTATTTT. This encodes CASSSSGSILDTQYF.